Presented here are 14 T cell receptor beta chains from one specimen sequenced in a study of cytomegalovirus exposure and HLA in healthy donors. A multiplex PCR was run with 60 Vbeta primers and 13 Jbeta primers. Profiling relied on immunoSEQ multiplex PCR, and the TCRdb table lists in-frame clones only, not all of them. The sample lists approximately 120,000 clones; 77% were seen once. The sample was PBMCs. The receptors were sampled from a middle-aged woman in good health and CMV-seropositive.

The rearrangement links TRBV30 to TRBJ1-4; a weak D match, TRBD1 (6 bases). CDR1 and CDR2 (germline): GTSNPN, SVGIG (reference sequence). CDR3 length: 15 amino acids. V was pared by 1 base and J by 5 bases, with 14 bases between. The CDR3 coding sequence is TGTGCCTGGAGTGAGGGGGGGCCCGTCAATGAAAAACTGTTTTTT. Translating gives CAWSEGGPVNEKLFF.

The chain is built from TRBV5-1 and TRBJ2-2, with TRBD2 identical over 10 bases. The CDR3 spans 17 residues. The germline V gene encodes CDR1 SGHRS and CDR2 YFSETQ. The junction had 9 bases not matched to a gene; V was cut back by 0 bases and J by 7 bases. The CDR3 region is CASSLVPSGSNDGELFF. DNA for the CDR3: TGCGCCAGCAGCTTGGTTCCTAGCGGGAGTAACGACGGGGAGCTGTTTTTT.

The V call is TRBV5-1, the J call TRBJ1-1; TRBD1 matches 12 bases. There are 16 residues in the CDR3. J was trimmed by 8 bases and V by 4 bases; bases with no gene match: 12. Germline CDR1 SGHRS, CDR2 YFSETQ. The CDR3 region is CASSLPPGQGAPEAFF. The CDR3 nucleotides read TGCGCCAGCAGCCTCCCGCCGGGACAGGGGGCCCCGGAAGCTTTCTTT.

V usage is TRBV5-5 and J usage is TRBJ2-7; TRBD1 agrees at 7 bases. The germline V gene has CDR1 SGHKS and CDR2 YYEKEE (reference sequence). The CDR3 contains 14 residues. The ends lost 2 bases at V and 4 bases at J; junction bases unmatched: 6. The CDR3 here is CASSFRDRKYEQYF. CDR3 in DNA: TGTGCCAGCAGCTTCCGGGACAGAAAATACGAGCAGTACTTC.

The rearrangement joins TRBV6-5 to TRBJ2-5; TRBD2 matches at 7 bases. Germline CDR1 and CDR2: MNHEY and SVGAGI. This CDR3 region has 14 residues. Unmatched junction bases numbered 3, after V lost 4 bases and J lost 1 base. The CDR3 here is CASSSPSGQETQYF. The DNA for the CDR3 is TGTGCCAGCAGTTCCCCTAGCGGCCAAGAGACCCAGTACTTC.

The chain is built from TRBV19 and TRBJ2-7; D is possibly TRBD2 (6 bases). The V end lost 4 bases, the J end lost 1 base, and 11 bases lay between the germline ends. The CDR3 extends over 14 amino acids. Germline V gene sequence: CDR1 LNHDA, CDR2 SQIVND (reference sequence). CDR3 DNA sequence: TGTGCCAGTAGTAGCGGGATAGAATCCTACGAGCAGTACTTC. Amino acid sequence: CASSSGIESYEQYF.

The chain has TRBV11-2 and TRBJ2-7; 8 positions agree with TRBD2. Per the germline V gene, CDR1 is SGHAT and CDR2 is FQNNGV. Trimming cost V 5 bases and J 6 bases; bases outside gene matches: 9. The CDR3 sequence is 14 residues long. The CDR3 region is CASSPGLGGGEQYF. CDR3 bases: TGTGCCAGCAGCCCGGGACTAGGGGGAGGCGAGCAGTACTTC.

J is TRBJ1-4 and V is TRBV2; 12 bases are a match to TRBD1. The CDR3 runs 14 residues. CDR1 and CDR2 from the germline V gene are SNHLY and FYNNEI. V dropped 11 bases and J dropped 1; count of bases not matched to a gene: 2. The CDR3 nucleotides read TGTGCCGGGACAGGGGGCTTAACTAATGAAAAACTGTTTTTT. Protein: CAGTGGLTNEKLFF.

This chain joins TRBV2 and TRBJ1-1; D uncertain. CDR3 length: 14 residues. Germline CDR1 reads SNHLY; CDR2 reads FYNNEI. V was clipped by 6 bases and J by 3 bases, with 14 bases between them. The CDR3 here is CASRTGGSYTEAFF. The CDR3 DNA follows: TGTGCCAGCAGGACGGGCGGGAGTTACACTGAAGCTTTCTTT.

In its sample, this clone is medium-sized. J is TRBJ2-6 and V is TRBV5-1, with D maybe TRBD2 (6 bases). The CDR3 spans 14 residues. Germline V lookup: CDR1 SGHRS, CDR2 YFSETQ. Trimming removed 4 bases from V and 4 bases from J, with 9 bases in between. The CDR3 protein is CASSREAGANVLTF. The CDR3 DNA sequence: TGCGCCAGCAGCAGGGAGGCCGGGGCCAACGTCCTGACTTTC.

The chain has TRBV5-5 and TRBJ2-2, with 7 positions matching TRBD1. The CDR3 consists of 16 residues. The V segment lost 4 bases and the J segment 0 bases; nucleotides outside the gene matches: 6. CDR1 SGHKS and CDR2 YYEKEE come from the germline V gene (reference sequence). The CDR3 region is CASSKRTGSNTGELFF. As DNA, the CDR3 is TGTGCCAGCAGCAAAAGGACAGGTTCGAACACCGGGGAGCTGTTTTTT.

This chain uses TRBV7-9 with TRBJ1-1; D possibly corresponds to TRBD1 (5 bases). The CDR3 length is 15 residues. The germline V gene has CDR1 SEHNR and CDR2 FQNEAQ (reference sequence). The V end lost 6 bases, the J end lost 0 bases, and 14 bases lay between the germline ends. The CDR3, as DNA: TGTGCCAGCAGACCAATTGACAGCTTGAACACTGAAGCTTTCTTT. It translates to CASRPIDSLNTEAFF.

This clone was detected only a few times. The V and J genes are TRBV7-2 and TRBJ2-3; D is uncertain. V was shortened by 3 bases and J by 2 bases, with 15 bases between the two germline ends. CDR3 length: 16 amino acids. The germline gives CDR1 SGHTA, CDR2 FQGNSA. DNA of the CDR3: TGTGCCAGCAGCTTCTTTAAAACCGGGTACACAGATACGCAGTATTTT. Its protein is CASSFFKTGYTDTQYF.

The V and J genes are TRBV9 and TRBJ2-3; maybe TRBD1 (5 bases). This CDR3 is built from 16 residues. V lost 3 bases and J lost 0, with 14 bases in between. Germline V gene data show CDR1 as SGDLS and CDR2 as YYNGEE. CDR3 DNA sequence: TGTGCCAGCAGCGCGAGGTCAGGGAAGAGCACAGATACGCAGTATTTT. It yields the protein CASSARSGKSTDTQYF. Supplemented by reference TRBV9 and TRBJ2-3, the full variable domain reads DSGVTQTPKHLITATGQRVTLRCSPRSGDLSVYWYQQSLDQGLQFLIQYYNGEERAKGNILERFSAQQFPDLHSELNLSSLELGDSALYFCASSARSGKSTDTQYFGPGTRLTVL.